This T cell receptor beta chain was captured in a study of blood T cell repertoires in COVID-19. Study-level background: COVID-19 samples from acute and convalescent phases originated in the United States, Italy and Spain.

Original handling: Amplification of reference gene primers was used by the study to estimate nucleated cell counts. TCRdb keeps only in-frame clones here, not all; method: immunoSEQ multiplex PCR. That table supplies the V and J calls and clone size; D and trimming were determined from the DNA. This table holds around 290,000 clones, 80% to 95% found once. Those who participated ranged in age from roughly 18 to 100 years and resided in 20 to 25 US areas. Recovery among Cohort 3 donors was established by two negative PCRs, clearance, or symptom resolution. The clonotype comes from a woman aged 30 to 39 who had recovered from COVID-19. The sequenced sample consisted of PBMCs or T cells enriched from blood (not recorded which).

CDR3 region: CATRTETNEKLFF. CDR3 DNA sequence: TGTGCCACTCGGACAGAAACTAATGAAAAACTGTTTTTT. The chain recombines TRBV12-3 or TRBV12-4 with TRBJ1-4, with D possibly being TRBD1 (6 bases). The V end lost 10 bases, the J end lost 1 base, and 10 bases lay between the germline ends. The CDR3 has 13 amino acids.